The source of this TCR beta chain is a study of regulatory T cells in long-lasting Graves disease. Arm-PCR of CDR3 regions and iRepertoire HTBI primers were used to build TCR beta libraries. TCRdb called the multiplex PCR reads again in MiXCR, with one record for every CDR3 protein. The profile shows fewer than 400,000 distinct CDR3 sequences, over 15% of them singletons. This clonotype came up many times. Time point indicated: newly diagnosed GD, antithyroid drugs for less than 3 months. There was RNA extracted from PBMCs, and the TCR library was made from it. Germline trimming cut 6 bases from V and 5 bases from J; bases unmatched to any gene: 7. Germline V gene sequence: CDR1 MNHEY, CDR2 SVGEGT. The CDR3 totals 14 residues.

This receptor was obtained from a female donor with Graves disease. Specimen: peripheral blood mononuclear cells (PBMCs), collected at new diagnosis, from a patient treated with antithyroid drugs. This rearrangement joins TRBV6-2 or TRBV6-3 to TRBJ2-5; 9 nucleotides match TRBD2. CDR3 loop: CASSPLAGGETQYF. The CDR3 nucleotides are TGTGCCAGCAGCCCACTAGCGGGTGGGGAGACCCAGTACTTC.